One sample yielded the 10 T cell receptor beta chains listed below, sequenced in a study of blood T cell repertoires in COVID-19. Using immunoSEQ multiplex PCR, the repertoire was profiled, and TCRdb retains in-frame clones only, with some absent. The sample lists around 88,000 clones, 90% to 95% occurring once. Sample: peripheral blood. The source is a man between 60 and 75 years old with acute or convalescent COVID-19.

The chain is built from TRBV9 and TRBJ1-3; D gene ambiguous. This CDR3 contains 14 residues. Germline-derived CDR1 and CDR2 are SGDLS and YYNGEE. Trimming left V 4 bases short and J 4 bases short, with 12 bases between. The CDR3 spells CASSPSDGGNTIYF. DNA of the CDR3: TGTGCCAGCAGCCCGTCAGACGGGGGAAACACCATATATTTT.

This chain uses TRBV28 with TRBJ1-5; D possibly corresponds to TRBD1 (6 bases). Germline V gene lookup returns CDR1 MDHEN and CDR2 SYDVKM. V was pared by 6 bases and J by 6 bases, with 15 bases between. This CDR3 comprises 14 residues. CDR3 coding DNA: TGTGCCAGCAGGCCAACAGGGTCGGGTCAGCCCCAGCATTTT. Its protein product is CASRPTGSGQPQHF. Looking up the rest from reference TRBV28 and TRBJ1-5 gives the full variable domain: DVKVTQSSRYLVKRTGEKVFLECVQDMDHENMFWYRQDPGLGLRLIYFSYDVKMKEKGDIPEGYSVSREKKERFSLILESASTNQTSMYLCASRPTGSGQPQHFGDGTRLSIL.

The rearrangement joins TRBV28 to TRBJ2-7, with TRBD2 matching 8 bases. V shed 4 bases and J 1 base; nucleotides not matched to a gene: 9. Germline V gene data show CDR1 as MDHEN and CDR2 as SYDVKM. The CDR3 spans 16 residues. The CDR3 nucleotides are TGTGCCAGCAGTTCCATAGCGGGAACCCTATCCTACGAGCAGTACTTC. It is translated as CASSSIAGTLSYEQYF.

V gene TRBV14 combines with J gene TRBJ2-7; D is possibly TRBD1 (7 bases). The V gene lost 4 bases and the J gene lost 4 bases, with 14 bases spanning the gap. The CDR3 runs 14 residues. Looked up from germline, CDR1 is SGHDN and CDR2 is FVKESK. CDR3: CASSLQGRRYEQYF. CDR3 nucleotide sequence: TGTGCCAGCAGCCTACAGGGGAGGCGATACGAGCAGTACTTC.

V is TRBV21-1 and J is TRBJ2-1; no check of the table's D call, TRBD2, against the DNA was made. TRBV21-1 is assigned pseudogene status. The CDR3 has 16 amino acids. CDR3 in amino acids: CASREQREGSYNEQFF. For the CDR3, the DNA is TGTGCCAGCAGAGAACAGCGGGAGGGATCCTACAATGAGCAGTTCTTC.

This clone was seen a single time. This CDR3 reads CASSQDAVLEGEKLFF. The DNA of the CDR3 is TGCGCCAGCAGCCAAGATGCGGTCCTTGAGGGTGAAAAACTGTTTTTT. The chain uses TRBV4-3 and TRBJ1-4; D is uncertain. This CDR3 is built from 16 residues. CDR1 is LGHNA and CDR2 is YSLEER in the germline V gene. Trimming removed 0 bases at V and 7 bases at J, with 15 bases between.

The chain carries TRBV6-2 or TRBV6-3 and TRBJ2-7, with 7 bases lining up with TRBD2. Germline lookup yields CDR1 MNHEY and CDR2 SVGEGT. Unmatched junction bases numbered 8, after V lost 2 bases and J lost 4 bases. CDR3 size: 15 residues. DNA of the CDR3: TGTGCCAGCAGTTACGCTCTTGCGGGAGTATACGAGCAGTACTTC. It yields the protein CASSYALAGVYEQYF.

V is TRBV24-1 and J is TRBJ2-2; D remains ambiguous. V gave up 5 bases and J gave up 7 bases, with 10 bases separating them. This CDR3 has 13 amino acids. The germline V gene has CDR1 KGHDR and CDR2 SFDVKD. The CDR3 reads CATSVVSNGELFF. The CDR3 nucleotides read TGTGCCACCAGTGTCGTGTCTAACGGGGAGCTGTTTTTT.

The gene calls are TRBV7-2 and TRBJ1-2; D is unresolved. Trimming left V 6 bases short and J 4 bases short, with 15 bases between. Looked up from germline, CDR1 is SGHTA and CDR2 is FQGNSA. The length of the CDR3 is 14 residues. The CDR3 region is CASRTTEVFYGYTF. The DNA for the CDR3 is TGTGCCAGCAGGACCACCGAGGTCTTCTATGGCTACACCTTC.

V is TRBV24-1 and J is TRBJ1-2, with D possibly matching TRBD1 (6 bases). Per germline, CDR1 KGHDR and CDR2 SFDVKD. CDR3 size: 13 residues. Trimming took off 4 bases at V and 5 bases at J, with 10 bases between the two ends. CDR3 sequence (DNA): TGTGCCACCAGTGACCAGGGGACATATGGCTACACCTTC. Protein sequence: CATSDQGTYGYTF.